The clone carrying this TCR beta chain appeared a single time. Its antigen is unidentified. The CDR3 spans 14 residues. Trimming stripped 5 bases from V and 4 bases from J, with 13 bases between. In germline, CDR1 is SGHTA, CDR2 FQGNSA. The data originate from a study of blood T cells in healthy people across ages. Study-wide findings and caveats: Compared with aged donors, long-lived donors showed fewer expanded clones, suggesting selection.

Sample-barcoded 5' priming and a J-beta primer mix drove a second PCR of 7 to 11 cycles. Each cDNA molecule was tagged by a template-switch adaptor that had 12 random nucleotides. Using its own MiXCR run on the 5' RACE reads, TCRdb lists one record per CDR3 protein. The sample yields approximately 900,000 distinct CDR3 sequences, about 44% seen once. This TCR was recovered from a man aged 25 to 40 in good health. Input material: blood. The chain employs TRBV7-2 and TRBJ2-3; no clear D gene. The CDR3 is CASSNLPGSDTQYF. Written as DNA, the CDR3 is TGTGCCAGCAGCAACCTACCGGGTTCAGATACGCAGTATTTT.